These 31 T cell receptor beta chains were all obtained from the same sample, sequenced in a study of T cells in Graves' hyperthyroidism and ophthalmopathy. Researchers took RNA transcripts and amplified the TCR beta CDR3 regions from them. A set of HTBI primers served as the primers for a first-round RT-PCR of the TCR CDR3. One entry per CDR3 protein, called by TCRdb with MiXCR from the multiplex PCR reads. The table shows roughly 400,000 distinct CDR3 sequences, with over 13% occurring only once. Sample: blood. The origin of the receptors is a man aged 50 to 59 with Graves' ophthalmopathy.

This clonotype was counted between two and nine times. This chain uses TRBV19 with TRBJ2-7; TRBD2 matches at 7 bases. This CDR3 contains 14 residues. V lost 3 bases and J lost 3; bases outside the gene matches: 5. Per the germline V gene, CDR1 is LNHDA and CDR2 is SQIVND (reference sequence). The CDR3 DNA sequence: TGTGCCAGTAGTATCCAGCGGGGCCTCTACGAGCAGTACTTC. Encoded protein: CASSIQRGLYEQYF.

This clonotype has at least ten counts. This chain links TRBV6-1 with TRBJ2-7; tentative D call: TRBD1 (6 bases). Germline V gene data show CDR1 as MNHNS and CDR2 as SASEGT. The CDR3 contains 17 residues. Trimming took off 5 bases at V and 1 base at J, with 21 bases between the two ends. CDR3 sequence reads: CASSSTILGGVSYEQYF. The CDR3, as DNA: TGTGCCAGCAGTTCCACGATCTTAGGGGGAGTATCCTACGAGCAGTACTTC.

This clonotype has at least ten counts. The chain employs TRBV6-1 and TRBJ2-7; 13 bases line up with TRBD2. CDR3 length: 18 amino acids. The trim removed 5 bases at V and 7 bases at J, leaving 17 bases unmatched. Germline V gene data show CDR1 as MNHNS and CDR2 as SASEGT. This chain's CDR3 is CASSSTTSGLAGAGEQYF. The CDR3 bases are TGTGCCAGCAGTTCCACCACCTCCGGACTAGCGGGAGCTGGAGAGCAGTACTTC.

This clonotype was counted many times. CDR3 residues: CASSPPPGQGASGANVLTF. As DNA, the CDR3 is TGTGCCAGCAGCCCCCCCCCGGGACAGGGGGCCTCTGGGGCCAACGTCCTGACTTTC. The V and J genes are TRBV5-5 and TRBJ2-6; 12 positions match TRBD1. V gave up 4 bases and J gave up 0 bases; unmatched junction bases: 8. Germline V gene sequence: CDR1 SGHKS, CDR2 YYEKEE (reference sequence). CDR3 length: 19 amino acids.

There are a few counts of this clonotype. The genes are TRBV29-1 and TRBJ2-7; 9 nucleotides line up with TRBD1. CDR1 is SQVTM and CDR2 is ANQGSEA in the germline V gene. CDR3 size: 13 residues. The CDR3 nucleotides read TGCGCCACCGGGGGGACAGGGTCCTACGAGCAGTACTTC. Its protein is CATGGTGSYEQYF.

The J gene is TRBJ2-1, the V gene TRBV14; D tentatively fits TRBD1 or TRBD2 (5 bases each). V lost 8 bases, J lost 8 bases, and 16 bases lay in between. Looked up from germline, CDR1 is SGHDN and CDR2 is FVKESK. The CDR3 is 13 amino acids. The CDR3 nucleotides are TGTGCCAGCTCACGAAACGGGGCCGATGAGCAGTTCTTC. As protein: CASSRNGADEQFF.

This clonotype was observed a few times. J is TRBJ2-3 and V is TRBV24-1; TRBD2 might be the D (5 bases). The germline V and J ends were trimmed by 2 bases and 13 bases, with 12 bases remaining between them. Germline CDR1 is KGHDR and CDR2 is SFDVKD. The CDR3 loop spans 12 amino acids. CDR3 in DNA: TGTGCCACCAGTGATTCGACATCGAGGGAGTATTTT. Its translation: CATSDSTSREYF.

In its sample, this clonotype was seen many times. The chain combines TRBV10-3 with TRBJ2-3; TRBD2 aligns across 8 bases. CDR3 length: 13 amino acids. Unmatched junction bases numbered 7, after V lost 11 bases and J lost 3 bases. Per germline, CDR1 ENHRY and CDR2 SYGVKD. CDR3 in DNA: TGTGCCTCCCAGGGCGGGAGGACAGATACGCAGTATTTT. This encodes CASQGGRTDTQYF.

The J gene is TRBJ2-3, the V gene TRBV5-8, with 9 nucleotides matching TRBD2. Trimming cost V 0 bases and J 4 bases; bases outside gene matches: 6. Germline V gene lookup returns CDR1 SGHTS and CDR2 YDEGEE. CDR3 length: 16 residues. The CDR3 nucleotides read TGTGCCAGCAGCTTGGACGCGGGAGGGTCCGCAGATACGCAGTATTTT. Its translation: CASSLDAGGSADTQYF.

The genes are TRBV27 and TRBJ2-7; 11 bases match TRBD1. CDR1 is MNHEY, CDR2 SMNVEV, per germline (reference sequence). V lost 7 bases to trimming and J lost 5 bases; unmatched junction nucleotides: 10. The length of the CDR3 is 15 residues. CDR3 sequence: CASTYRTGGYHEQYF. The CDR3 bases are TGTGCCAGCACCTACAGGACAGGGGGCTACCACGAGCAGTACTTC.

In this sample, this clonotype turned up many times. The junction differs from germline at one of its ends, possibly a read error. The chain recombines TRBV5-1 with TRBJ2-3; maybe TRBD2 (5 bases). CDR1 is SGHRS and CDR2 is YFSETQ in the germline V gene. This CDR3 has 14 residues. The CDR3, as DNA: TGTGCCAGCAGCTTAGGCGGGAGCACAGATACGCAGTATTTT. Its protein product is CASSLGGSTDTQYF.

This clonotype was detected ten times or more. The chain employs TRBV11-2 and TRBJ2-7; 9 bases fit TRBD1. Germline V gene data show CDR1 as SGHAT and CDR2 as FQNNGV. Trimming took 6 bases from V and 2 from J; bases not matched to a gene: 8. The length of the CDR3 is 15 residues. This CDR3 is CASSPAGTGTYEQYF. The CDR3 bases are TGTGCCAGCAGTCCCGCCGGGACAGGGACCTACGAGCAGTACTTC. The variable domain in full, with the rest retrieved from reference TRBV11-2 and TRBJ2-7, is EAGVAQSPRYKIIEKRQSVAFWCNPISGHATLYWYQQILGQGPKLLIQFQNNGVVDDSQLPKDRFSAERLKGVDSTLKIQPAKLEDSAVYLCASSPAGTGTYEQYFGPGTRLTVT.

This clonotype was seen repeatedly, ten times or more. The V call is TRBV5-1, the J call TRBJ2-7; D unresolved. The V end was cut by 0 bases, the J end by 4 bases, with 14 bases between. This CDR3 is 15 amino acids long. Germline lookup yields CDR1 SGHRS and CDR2 YFSETQ. This CDR3 reads CASSLDPGTTYEQYF. The CDR3 DNA sequence: TGCGCCAGCAGCTTGGATCCGGGTACGACTTACGAGCAGTACTTC.

The chain uses TRBV30 and TRBJ1-1; 9 bases match TRBD1. Germline V gene sequence: CDR1 GTSNPN, CDR2 SVGIG (reference sequence). The CDR3 covers 14 residues. Trimming cost V 4 bases and J 4 bases; bases outside gene matches: 7. CDR3 amino acids: CAWTKMTGGTEAFF. In DNA, the CDR3 is TGTGCCTGGACCAAAATGACAGGGGGCACTGAAGCTTTCTTT.

This clonotype was recorded at least ten times. The chain has TRBV29-1 and TRBJ2-3; possible D gene TRBD1, 6 bases. The CDR3 totals 14 residues. Between the trimmed V and J ends, which lost 3 bases and 8 bases, there was a span of 18 bases. Germline-derived CDR1 and CDR2 are SQVTM and ANQGSEA. The CDR3 loop reads CSVDKDSPIGTQYF. Written as DNA, the CDR3 is TGCAGCGTTGATAAGGACAGCCCCATTGGTACGCAGTATTTT.

This clonotype was seen a few times. The chain carries TRBV15 and TRBJ2-3, with 9 bases fitting TRBD2. The V segment lost 1 base and the J segment 2 bases; nucleotides outside the gene matches: 1. CDR3 size: 15 residues. Germline V gene sequence: CDR1 LNHNV, CDR2 YYDKDF (reference sequence). DNA of the CDR3: TGTGCCACCAGCAGAGGACTAGCGGTCACAGATACGCAGTATTTT. It encodes CATSRGLAVTDTQYF.

On this clonotype itself: A read error is possible here, since a much larger clone lies one base away. V is TRBV12-3 or TRBV12-4 and J is TRBJ2-3; TRBD1 matches 9 bases. The trim removed 10 bases at V and 4 bases at J, leaving 6 bases unmatched. The CDR3 is made up of 13 amino acids. The CDR3 reads CATSGQGSDTQYF. In nucleotides, the CDR3 is TGTGCCACGTCCGGACAGGGGTCAGATACGCAGTATTTT.

A few counts support this clonotype. The chain links TRBV27 to TRBJ2-1, with 8 bases fitting TRBD2. CDR1 and CDR2 (germline): MNHEY, SMNVEV (reference sequence). J lost 7 bases, V lost 4 bases, and 6 bases had no gene match. The length of the CDR3 is 14 residues. The CDR3 region is CASSWVAGSNEQFF. In DNA form, the CDR3 reads TGTGCCAGCAGTTGGGTAGCGGGGTCAAATGAGCAGTTCTTC.

The table lists this clonotype with a few counts. Here the CDR3 reads CASRTSGPQSDTQYF. The CDR3 bases are TGTGCCAGTAGGACTAGCGGGCCCCAATCAGATACGCAGTATTTT. V and J are TRBV19 and TRBJ2-3; 10 bases agree with TRBD2. With 6 bases clipped from V and 4 bases from J, the junction kept 7 bases outside the gene matches. Germline V lookup: CDR1 LNHDA, CDR2 SQIVND (reference sequence). This CDR3 has 15 amino acids. Based on the CDR3 plus reference TRBV19 and TRBJ2-3, the full variable domain is DGGITQSPKYLFRKEGQNVTLSCEQNLNHDAMYWYRQDPGQGLRLIYYSQIVNDFQKGDIAEGYSVSREKKESFPLTVTSAQKNPTAFYLCASRTSGPQSDTQYFGPGTRLTVL.

This clonotype was observed many times. This sequence joins TRBV7-8 and TRBJ2-2; the D gene is possibly TRBD2 (6 bases). Germline-derived CDR1 and CDR2 are SGHVS and FQNEAQ. This CDR3 region has 13 residues. Trimming pared 5 bases from V and 6 bases from J, leaving 10 bases between. CDR3 in amino acids: CASSGRESGELFF. CDR3 DNA: TGTGCCAGCAGCGGACGGGAGTCCGGGGAGCTGTTTTTT. Full variable domain (rest looked up from reference TRBV7-8 and TRBJ2-2): GAGVSQSPRYKVAKRGQDVALRCDPISGHVSLFWYQQALGQGPEFLTYFQNEAQLDKSGLPSDRFFAERPEGSVSTLKIQRTQQEDSAVYLCASSGRESGELFFGEGSRLTVL.

The table lists this clonotype with many counts. CDR3 region: CASTLPGLAPETQYF. CDR3 coding DNA: TGTGCCAGCACCCTTCCGGGACTAGCACCGGAGACCCAGTACTTC. This chain links TRBV6-2 or TRBV6-3 with TRBJ2-5; 9 nucleotides line up with TRBD2. The CDR3 spans 15 residues. Germline-derived CDR1 and CDR2 are MNHEY and SVGEGT. Trimming cost V 7 bases and J 5 bases; bases outside gene matches: 11.

Ten or more counts support this clonotype. This rearrangement joins TRBV27 to TRBJ1-2, with TRBD1 identical over 12 bases. CDR3 length: 17 residues. J gave up 4 bases and V 5 bases, and 11 bases lay outside the gene matches. Germline lookup yields CDR1 MNHEY and CDR2 SMNVEV (reference sequence). In DNA form, the CDR3 reads TGTGCCAGCAGTGGGGGACAGGGGGCTTCGTTGGGCTATGGCTACACCTTC. Protein product: CASSGGQGASLGYGYTF.

This clonotype appeared many times. This chain connects TRBV2 to TRBJ2-1; TRBD2 aligns across 8 bases. Trimming cost V 7 bases and J 0 bases; bases outside gene matches: 2. Germline V CDR1 and CDR2: SNHLY, FYNNEI. This CDR3 spans 14 amino acids. CDR3 amino acids: CASNRGGSYNEQFF. The DNA of the CDR3 is TGTGCCAGCAATCGGGGGGGCTCCTACAATGAGCAGTTCTTC.

This clonotype was observed many times. The chain couples TRBV4-1 to TRBJ2-1; D perhaps matches TRBD2 (6 bases). The CDR3 contains 13 residues. Looked up from germline, CDR1 is MGHRA and CDR2 is YSYEKL. V lost 0 bases and J 10 bases, leaving 10 bases between the germline ends. The CDR3 DNA reads TGCGCCAGCAGCCAAGAGGAGGGCGGCGAGCAGTTCTTC. It specifies CASSQEEGGEQFF.

The chain uses TRBV6-1 and TRBJ1-1, with no clear D. CDR3 size: 20 residues. Germline values: CDR1 MNHNS, CDR2 SASEGT. V was cut by 5 bases and J by 0 bases, with 28 bases left in between. CDR3 coding DNA: TGTGCCAGCAGTTCCCGGACCCGGGTGATGGGTAAATTCATGAACACTGAAGCTTTCTTT. This codes for CASSSRTRVMGKFMNTEAFF.

The V gene is TRBV29-1, the J gene TRBJ2-6; D could derive from TRBD1 or TRBD2 (5 bases each). Trimming removed 5 bases at V and 3 bases at J, with 8 bases between. The CDR3 has 13 residues. From germline, CDR1 is SQVTM and CDR2 ANQGSEA. Here the CDR3 DNA reads TGCAGCGTTCAGGGAGATGGGGCCAACGTCCTGACTTTC. Its translation is CSVQGDGANVLTF.

This clonotype showed up many times. This sequence joins TRBV3-1 and TRBJ2-7, with a weak D call TRBD2 (6 bases). The CDR3 has 14 residues. The V end lost 4 bases, the J end lost 5 bases, and 15 bases lay between the germline ends. Germline loops: CDR1 LGHDT, CDR2 YNNKEL (reference sequence). The CDR3 region is CASSPLRSSDEQYF. In DNA form, the CDR3 reads TGTGCCAGCAGCCCCCTACGTTCTAGCGACGAGCAGTACTTC.

In its sample, this clonotype was seen a few times. V gene TRBV29-1 combines with J gene TRBJ1-1; 9 positions agree with TRBD1. After removal of 6 bases from V and 10 bases from J, the junction contained 18 bases not matched to a gene. Germline V CDR1 and CDR2: SQVTM, ANQGSEA. This CDR3 has 15 residues. The chain's CDR3 is CSVRTGTGFGLVAFF. DNA for the CDR3: TGCAGCGTCAGAACCGGGACAGGGTTTGGGCTTGTAGCTTTCTTT. Full variable domain (remainder filled in from reference TRBV29-1 and TRBJ1-1): SAVISQKPSRDICQRGTSLTIQCQVDSQVTMMFWYRQQPGQSLTLIATANQGSEATYESGFVIDKFPISRPNLTFSTLTVSNMSPEDSSIYLCSVRTGTGFGLVAFFGQGTRLTVV.

The genes are TRBV29-1 and TRBJ1-1; D gene unclear. Germline CDR1 is SQVTM and CDR2 is ANQGSEA. Trimming pared 4 bases from V and 10 bases from J, leaving 10 bases between. This CDR3 region has 10 residues. The DNA for the CDR3 is TGCAGCGTTGTAGGGCGTGGAGCTTTCTTT. Its protein is CSVVGRGAFF. Variable domain in full (rest from reference TRBV29-1 and TRBJ1-1): SAVISQKPSRDICQRGTSLTIQCQVDSQVTMMFWYRQQPGQSLTLIATANQGSEATYESGFVIDKFPISRPNLTFSTLTVSNMSPEDSSIYLCSVVGRGAFFGQGTRLTVV.

This clonotype was detected a few times. The chain employs TRBV7-9 and TRBJ2-3; D unclear. V lost 2 bases, J lost 3 bases, and 18 bases lay in between. Germline values: CDR1 SEHNR, CDR2 FQNEAQ (reference sequence). This CDR3 is 17 amino acids long. CDR3 sequence: CASSLSHTSGVTDTQYF. DNA for the CDR3: TGTGCCAGCAGCTTATCTCACACGTCGGGTGTTACAGATACGCAGTATTTT. The whole variable domain, remainder taken from reference TRBV7-9 and TRBJ2-3, is DTGVSQNPRHKITKRGQNVTFRCDPISEHNRLYWYRQTLGQGPEFLTYFQNEAQLEKSRLLSDRFSAERPKGSFSTLEIQRTEQGDSAMYLCASSLSHTSGVTDTQYFGPGTRLTVL.

This clonotype was observed many times. The J gene is TRBJ2-7, the V gene TRBV20-1; D is unclear. The germline CDR1 and CDR2 sequences are DFQATT and SNEGSKA (reference sequence). The V and J ends lost 0 bases and 3 bases respectively, with 9 bases between them. CDR3 length equals 13 residues. In DNA form, the CDR3 reads TGCAGTGCTAGAGATGAAGCGAACTACGAGCAGTACTTC. Amino acid sequence: CSARDEANYEQYF.